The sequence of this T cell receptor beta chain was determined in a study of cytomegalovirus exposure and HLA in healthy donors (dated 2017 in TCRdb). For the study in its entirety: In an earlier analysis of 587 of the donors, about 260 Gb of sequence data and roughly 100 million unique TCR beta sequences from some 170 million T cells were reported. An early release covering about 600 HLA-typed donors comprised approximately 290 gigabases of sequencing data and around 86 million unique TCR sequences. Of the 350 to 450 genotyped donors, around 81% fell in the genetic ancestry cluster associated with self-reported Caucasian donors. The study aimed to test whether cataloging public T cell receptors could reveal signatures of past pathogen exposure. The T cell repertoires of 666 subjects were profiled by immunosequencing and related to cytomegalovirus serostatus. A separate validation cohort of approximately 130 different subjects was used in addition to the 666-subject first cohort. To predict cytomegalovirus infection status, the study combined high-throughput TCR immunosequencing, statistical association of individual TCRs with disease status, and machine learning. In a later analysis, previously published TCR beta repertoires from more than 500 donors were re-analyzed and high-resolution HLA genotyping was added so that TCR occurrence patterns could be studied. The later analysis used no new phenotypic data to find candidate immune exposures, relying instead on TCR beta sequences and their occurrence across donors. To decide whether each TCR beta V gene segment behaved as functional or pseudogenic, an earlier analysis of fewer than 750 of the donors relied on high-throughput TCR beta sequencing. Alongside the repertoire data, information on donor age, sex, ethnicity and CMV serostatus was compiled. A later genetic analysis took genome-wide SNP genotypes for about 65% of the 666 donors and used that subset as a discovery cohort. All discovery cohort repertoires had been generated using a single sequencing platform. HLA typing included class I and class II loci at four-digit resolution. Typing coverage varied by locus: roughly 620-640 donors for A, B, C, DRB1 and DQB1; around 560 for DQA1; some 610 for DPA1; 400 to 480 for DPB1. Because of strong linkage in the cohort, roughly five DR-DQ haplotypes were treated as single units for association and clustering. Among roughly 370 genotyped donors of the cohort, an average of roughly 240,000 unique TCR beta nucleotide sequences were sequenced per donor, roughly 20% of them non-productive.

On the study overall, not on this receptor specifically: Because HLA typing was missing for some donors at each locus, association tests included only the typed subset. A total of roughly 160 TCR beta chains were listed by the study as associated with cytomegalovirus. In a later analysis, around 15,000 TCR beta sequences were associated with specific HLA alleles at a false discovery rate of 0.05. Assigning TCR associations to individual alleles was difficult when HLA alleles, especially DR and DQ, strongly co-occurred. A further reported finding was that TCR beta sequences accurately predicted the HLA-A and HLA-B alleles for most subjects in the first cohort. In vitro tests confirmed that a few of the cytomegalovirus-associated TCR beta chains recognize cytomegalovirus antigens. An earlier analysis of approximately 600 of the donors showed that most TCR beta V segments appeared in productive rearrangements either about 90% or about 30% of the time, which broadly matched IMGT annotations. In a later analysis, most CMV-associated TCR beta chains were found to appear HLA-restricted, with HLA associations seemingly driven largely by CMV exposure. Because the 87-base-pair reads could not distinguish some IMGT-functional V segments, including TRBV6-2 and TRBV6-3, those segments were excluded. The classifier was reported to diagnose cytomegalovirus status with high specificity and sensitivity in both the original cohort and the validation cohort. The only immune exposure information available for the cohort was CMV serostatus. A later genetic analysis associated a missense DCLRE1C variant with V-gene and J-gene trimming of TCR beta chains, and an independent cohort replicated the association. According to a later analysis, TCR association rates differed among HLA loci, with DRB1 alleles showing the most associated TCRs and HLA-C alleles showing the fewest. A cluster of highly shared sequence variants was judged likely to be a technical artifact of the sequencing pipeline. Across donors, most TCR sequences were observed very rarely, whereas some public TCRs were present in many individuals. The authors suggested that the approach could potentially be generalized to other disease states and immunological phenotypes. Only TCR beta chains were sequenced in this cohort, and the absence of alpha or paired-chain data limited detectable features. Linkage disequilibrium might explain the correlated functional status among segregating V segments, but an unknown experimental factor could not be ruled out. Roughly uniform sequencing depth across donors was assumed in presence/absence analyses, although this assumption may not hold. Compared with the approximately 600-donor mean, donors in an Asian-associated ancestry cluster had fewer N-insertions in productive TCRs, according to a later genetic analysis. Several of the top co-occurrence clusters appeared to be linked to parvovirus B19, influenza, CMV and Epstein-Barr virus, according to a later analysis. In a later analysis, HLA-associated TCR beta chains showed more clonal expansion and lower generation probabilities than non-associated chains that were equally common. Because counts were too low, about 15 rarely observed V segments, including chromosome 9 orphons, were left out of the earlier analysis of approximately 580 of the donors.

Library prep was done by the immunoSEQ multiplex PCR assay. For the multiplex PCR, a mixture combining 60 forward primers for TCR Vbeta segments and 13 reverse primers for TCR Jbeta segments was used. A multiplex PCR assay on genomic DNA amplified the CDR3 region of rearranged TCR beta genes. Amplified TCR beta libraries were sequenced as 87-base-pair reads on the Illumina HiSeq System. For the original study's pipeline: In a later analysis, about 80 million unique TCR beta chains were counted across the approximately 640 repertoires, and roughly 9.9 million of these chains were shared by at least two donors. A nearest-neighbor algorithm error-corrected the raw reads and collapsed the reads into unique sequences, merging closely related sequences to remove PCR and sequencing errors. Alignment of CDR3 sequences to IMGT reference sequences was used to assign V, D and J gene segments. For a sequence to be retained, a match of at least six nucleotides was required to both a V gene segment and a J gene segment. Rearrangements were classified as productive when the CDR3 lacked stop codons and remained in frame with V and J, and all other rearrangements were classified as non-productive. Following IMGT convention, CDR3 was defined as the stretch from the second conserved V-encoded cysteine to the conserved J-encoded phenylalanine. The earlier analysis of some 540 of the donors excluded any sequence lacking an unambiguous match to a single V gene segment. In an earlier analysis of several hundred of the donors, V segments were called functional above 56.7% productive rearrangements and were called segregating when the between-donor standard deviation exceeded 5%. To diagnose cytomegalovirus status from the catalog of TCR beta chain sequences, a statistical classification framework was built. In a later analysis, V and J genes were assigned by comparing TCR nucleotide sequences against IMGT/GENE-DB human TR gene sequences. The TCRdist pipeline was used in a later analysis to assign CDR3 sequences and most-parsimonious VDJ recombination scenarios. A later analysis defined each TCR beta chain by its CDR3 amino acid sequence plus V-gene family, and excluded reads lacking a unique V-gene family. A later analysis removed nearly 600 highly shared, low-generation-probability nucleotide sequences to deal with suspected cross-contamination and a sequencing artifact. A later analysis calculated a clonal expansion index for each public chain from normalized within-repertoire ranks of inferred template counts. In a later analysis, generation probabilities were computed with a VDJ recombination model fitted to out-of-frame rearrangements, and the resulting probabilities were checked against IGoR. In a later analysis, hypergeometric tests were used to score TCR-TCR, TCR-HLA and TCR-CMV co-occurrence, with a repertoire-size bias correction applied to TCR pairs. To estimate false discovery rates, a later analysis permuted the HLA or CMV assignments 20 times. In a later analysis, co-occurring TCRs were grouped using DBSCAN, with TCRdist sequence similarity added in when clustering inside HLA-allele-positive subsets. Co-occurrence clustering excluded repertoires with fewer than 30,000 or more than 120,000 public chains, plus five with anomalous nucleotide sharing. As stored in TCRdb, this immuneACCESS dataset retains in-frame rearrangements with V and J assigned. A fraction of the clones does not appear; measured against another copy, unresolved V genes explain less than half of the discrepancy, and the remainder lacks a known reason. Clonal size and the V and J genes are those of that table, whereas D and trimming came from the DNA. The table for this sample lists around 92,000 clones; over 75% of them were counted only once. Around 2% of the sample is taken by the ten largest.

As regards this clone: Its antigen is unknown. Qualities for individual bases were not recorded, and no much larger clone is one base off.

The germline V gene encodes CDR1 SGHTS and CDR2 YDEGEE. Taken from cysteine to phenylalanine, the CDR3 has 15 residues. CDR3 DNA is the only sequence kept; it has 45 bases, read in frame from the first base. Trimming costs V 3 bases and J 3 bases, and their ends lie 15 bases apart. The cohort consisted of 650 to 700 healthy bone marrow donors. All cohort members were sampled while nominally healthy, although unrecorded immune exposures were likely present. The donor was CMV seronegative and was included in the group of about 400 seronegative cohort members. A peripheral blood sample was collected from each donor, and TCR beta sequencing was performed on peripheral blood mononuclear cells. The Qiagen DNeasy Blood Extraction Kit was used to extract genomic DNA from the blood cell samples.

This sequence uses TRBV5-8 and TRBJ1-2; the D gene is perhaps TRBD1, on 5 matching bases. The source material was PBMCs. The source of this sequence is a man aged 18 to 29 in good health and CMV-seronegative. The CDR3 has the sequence CASSSFEGTYYGYTF. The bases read TGTGCCAGCAGCTCCTTTGAGGGGACTTACTATGGCTACACCTTC.